The present entry profiles one T cell receptor (beta chain) with its context. Its antigen is not known. V shed 3 bases and J shed 2 bases, with 9 bases lying between them. Looked up from germline, CDR1 is SGHTA and CDR2 is FQGTGA. The length of the CDR3 is 14 residues. This record comes from a study of shared clonotypes between healthy human individuals. Study-level information: CD4 naive cells filled three plates per donor, CD4 memory three, CD8 naive two and CD8 memory one.

Study outcomes and limitations: Genetic and exposure-history diversity was limited by the small donor number.

Clones were read by immunoSEQ multiplex PCR, and TCRdb kept only the in-frame ones, dropping some. The data contain approximately 1.1 million clones, around three quarters of them singletons. The clonotype comes from a man younger than 35 in good health. Some clones in this sample may be carry-over from other donors' samples. Sequencing used memory CD4+ T cells from PBMCs. The sample's subset: CD45RA-negative fraction. The V call is TRBV7-3, the J call TRBJ2-3; tentative D call: TRBD1 (5 bases). CDR3 nucleotide sequence: TGTGCCAGCAGCTTTTGGGGCGTCACAGATACGCAGTATTTT. Encoded protein: CASSFWGVTDTQYF.